Included here is one T cell receptor (beta chain) sequence, with context. These data belong to a study of blood T cell repertoires in COVID-19. Clones were read by immunoSEQ multiplex PCR, and TCRdb kept only the in-frame ones, dropping some. This table has 300,000 to 350,000 clones, roughly 88% appearing once. Germline V CDR1 and CDR2: SGHTA, FQGNSA. The CDR3 runs to 14 residues. V was trimmed by 3 bases and J by 0 bases, leaving 8 bases between them. Seattle participants joined during active infection and were tracked over time. The origin of this receptor is a woman between 25 and 40 years old with COVID-19, enrolled during active disease. Material: peripheral blood. V is TRBV7-2 and J is TRBJ1-1; no reliable D call. The CDR3 loop reads CASSFGGMNTEAFF. CDR3 coding DNA: TGTGCCAGCAGCTTCGGAGGAATGAACACTGAAGCTTTCTTT.